These T cell receptor beta chains were read from a single sample in a study of blood T cell repertoires in COVID-19. Repertoires were generated with immunoSEQ multiplex PCR, while TCRdb's copy carries only in-frame clones and drops some. The table has about 200,000 clones, about 85% seen once. The sample taken for sequencing was PBMCs or T cells enriched from blood (not recorded which). All receptors derive from a young woman who had recovered from COVID-19. Both conserved end residues are part of each CDR3. The D gene is left open where the match is weak. Not all rows give a size; the values are once, few, many and, for expanded clones, a class.

clone_size	d_call	j_call	v_call	cdr3_nt	cdr3_aa
few	TRBD2	TRBJ2-1	TRBV9	TGTGCCAGCAGCAACAGACTAGCGCAAACCTACAATGAGCAGTTCTTC	CASSNRLAQTYNEQFF
-	-	TRBJ1-6	TRBV6-5	TGTGCCAGCAGTTACTCCCGGGGGGATAATTCACCCCTCCACTTT	CASSYSRGDNSPLHF
-	-	TRBJ1-1	TRBV2	TGTGCCAGCAGTGTAGGGCCCGCCAGGGTGGACACTGAAGCTTTCTTT	CASSVGPARVDTEAFF
-	-	TRBJ1-6	TRBV6-5	TGTGCCAGCAGTTATCAGCAAGGGGGTTCACCCCTCCACTTT	CASSYQQGGSPLHF
-	TRBD1	TRBJ1-1	TRBV27	TGTGCCAGCAGTTTATACACAGGGGACACTGAAGCTTTCTTT	CASSLYTGDTEAFF
-	-	TRBJ1-2	TRBV10-3	TGTGCCATCACCCCGTTGGGGGGTGAGGGCGGCTACACCTTC	CAITPLGGEGGYTF
-	-	TRBJ1-1	TRBV12-3/TRBV12-4	TGTGCCAGCAGACGGACAGCGAACACTGAAGCTTTCTTT	CASRRTANTEAFF
-	TRBD1	TRBJ1-1	TRBV5-8	TGTGCCACTAAACGCCGGACAGGGATCACTGAAGCTTTCTTT	CATKRRTGITEAFF
-	-	TRBJ1-1	TRBV11-2	TGTGCCAGCAGCTTGGACAGTCCAGACACTGAAGCTTTCTTT	CASSLDSPDTEAFF
-	TRBD2	TRBJ2-3	TRBV4-2	TGTGCCAGCAGCCACAGAAGCGGGACGGAGGCAGATACGCAGTATTTT	CASSHRSGTEADTQYF
-	TRBD1	TRBJ2-7	TRBV15	TGTGCCACCAGCAGAGCCCCGACAGGGGGCGAGCAGTACTTC	CATSRAPTGGEQYF
-	-	TRBJ1-2	TRBV5-8	TGTGCCAGCAGCCTTCAGGGGAATCGGGCCGGCTATGGCTACACCTTC	CASSLQGNRAGYGYTF
-	-	TRBJ2-7	TRBV29-1	TGCAGCGTTGAAGATCCCACAGGGATCTCCTACGAGCAGTACTTC	CSVEDPTGISYEQYF
-	TRBD1	TRBJ2-7	TRBV30	TGTGCCTGGAGGGGACAGGGAAACTACGAGCAGTACTTC	CAWRGQGNYEQYF
-	-	TRBJ1-2	TRBV7-9	TGTGCCAGCAGCTTAGGGACAGCAGACTATGGCTACACCTTC	CASSLGTADYGYTF
-	-	TRBJ1-2	TRBV6-5	TGTGCCAGCAGCAACGGACAGTTTAAGGGCTACACCTTC	CASSNGQFKGYTF
-	TRBD1	TRBJ1-2	TRBV9	TGTGCCAGCAGTCGACAGGGTAGCTATGGCTACACCTTC	CASSRQGSYGYTF
once	-	TRBJ2-7	TRBV6-5	TGTGCCAGCCGCGGGCCTAACCAATACGAGCAGTACTTC	CASRGPNQYEQYF
once	TRBD2	TRBJ2-1	TRBV5-1	TGCGCCAGCAGCCCCACACACGAGACTAGCTCTTACAATGAGCAGTTCTTC	CASSPTHETSSYNEQFF
-	-	TRBJ1-3	TRBV5-1	TGCGCCAGCAGCGGGGAGTCCTCTTCTGGAAACACCATATATTTT	CASSGESSSGNTIYF
-	TRBD1	TRBJ2-5	TRBV7-3	TGTGCCAGCAGCTTCGACAGGGAAGAGACCCAGTACTTC	CASSFDREETQYF
-	-	TRBJ1-6	TRBV5-1	TGCGCCAGCAGCCCGCAGGGGTTCGGGGCTGGTAGTAATTCACCCCTCCACTTT	CASSPQGFGAGSNSPLHF
-	TRBD1	TRBJ1-6	TRBV25-1	TGTGCCAGCAGTGAATTCGGACAGGGGGAACGGTCACCCCTCCACTTT	CASSEFGQGERSPLHF
once	-	TRBJ2-7	TRBV25-1	TGTGCCAGCAGTGACCGGGACTGGGGGTTCCACGAGCAGTACTTC	CASSDRDWGFHEQYF
-	TRBD1	TRBJ1-4	TRBV6-5	TGTGCCAGCAGTTACGATCCCCAGGGGGGAGAAAAACTGTTTTTT	CASSYDPQGGEKLFF
-	-	TRBJ1-1	TRBV12-3/TRBV12-4	TGTGCCAGCAGTTTGACAGAGAACACTGAAGCTTTCTTT	CASSLTENTEAFF
-	-	TRBJ1-1	TRBV7-3	TGTGCCAGCAGCTACTACCAGGGGAGGGCGATGAACACTGAAGCTTTCTTT	CASSYYQGRAMNTEAFF
once	TRBD1	TRBJ1-2	TRBV3-1/TRBV3-2	TGTGCCAGCAGCCTATCGGCAGGGGGGGGCTACACCTTC	CASSLSAGGGYTF
-	TRBD2	TRBJ2-3	TRBV9	TGTGCCAGCAGCGTGCTTGGGACTAGCGCAGATACGCAGTATTTT	CASSVLGTSADTQYF
-	TRBD1	TRBJ1-2	TRBV11-3	TGTGCCAGCAGCTGGGACAGGGGCACTAACTATGGCTACACCTTC	CASSWDRGTNYGYTF
-	-	TRBJ1-2	TRBV27	TGTGCCAGCAAGGAAACAGGGTTAGTTAACTATGGCTACACCTTC	CASKETGLVNYGYTF
-	TRBD1	TRBJ2-5	TRBV6-2/TRBV6-3	TGTGCCAGCAGTTACTCTCCCGGGACAGGGGATCGGGAGACCCAGTACTTC	CASSYSPGTGDRETQYF
-	-	TRBJ1-1	TRBV11-3	TGTGCCAGCAGCTTAGAGGGGGGGATGGGGACTGAAGCTTTCTTT	CASSLEGGMGTEAFF
once	-	TRBJ1-1	TRBV30	TGTGCCTGGAAAACGGTCTCGAACACTGAAGCTTTCTTT	CAWKTVSNTEAFF
-	TRBD2	TRBJ2-1	TRBV7-9	TGTGCCAGCAGCTCCGGGACTAGCGGCTACAATGAGCAGTTCTTC	CASSSGTSGYNEQFF
-	TRBD1	TRBJ1-1	TRBV5-1	TGCGCCAGCAGCCCATTAGGACAGGGGAATATCATGAACACTGAAGCTTTCTTT	CASSPLGQGNIMNTEAFF
-	-	TRBJ1-5	TRBV3-1/TRBV3-2	TGTGCCAGCAGCCAAGTCCGGGATCAGCCCCAGCATTTT	CASSQVRDQPQHF
-	TRBD1	TRBJ1-2	TRBV27	TGTGCCAGCAGTTTATCCAGCGGACAGGGTCGCTATGGCTACACCTTC	CASSLSSGQGRYGYTF
-	-	TRBJ1-1	TRBV7-3	TGTGCCAGCAGCTTAAGGGGACACAACACTGAAGCTTTCTTT	CASSLRGHNTEAFF
-	TRBD1	TRBJ1-2	TRBV5-1	TGCGCCAGCAGCTTGGCCGGGACAGGGATGGATGGCTACACCTTC	CASSLAGTGMDGYTF
-	TRBD2	TRBJ2-3	TRBV5-4	TGTGCCAGCAGCTCCCCAGCGGGGGGTGGCGCAGATACGCAGTATTTT	CASSSPAGGGADTQYF
-	-	TRBJ2-2	TRBV7-9	TGTGCCAGCAGCTTGGGGACATCCGGGGAGCTGTTTTTT	CASSLGTSGELFF
-	TRBD1	TRBJ1-4	TRBV28	TGTGCCAGCAGTCGCCCGACAGGGGGGGACGCCAAACTGTTTTTT	CASSRPTGGDAKLFF
-	-	TRBJ1-4	TRBV9	TGTGCCAGCAGCCCAAACCTCCCCACCTCGGGGGGCGTTGAAAAACTGTTTTTT	CASSPNLPTSGGVEKLFF
-	-	TRBJ2-3	TRBV6-5	TGTGCCAGCAGCTCCGCCGGGGGTGGAGATACGCAGTATTTT	CASSSAGGGDTQYF
-	-	TRBJ1-2	TRBV30	TGTGCCTGGAGTATCGGGGGAAACTATGGCTACACCTTC	CAWSIGGNYGYTF
-	TRBD1	TRBJ2-4	TRBV4-1	TGCGCCAGCAGCCGTCAGACAGGGGGGGTTCTTGACATTCAGTACTTC	CASSRQTGGVLDIQYF
once	TRBD1	TRBJ2-2	TRBV16	TGTGCCAGCAGCCAATTCCAGGGGGTTCCCGGGGAGCTGTTTTTT	CASSQFQGVPGELFF
once	-	TRBJ1-2	TRBV2	TGTGCCAGCAGCCTGACAGTGCCGGAGTATGGCTACACCTTC	CASSLTVPEYGYTF
-	-	TRBJ1-5	TRBV19	TGTGCCAGTAGTCCGATTCGAATTACAGAATCCAGCAATCAGCCCCAGCATTTT	CASSPIRITESSNQPQHF
-	-	TRBJ2-7	TRBV9	TGTGCCAGCAGCGTATCGGGAGAAGGTGAGCAGTACTTC	CASSVSGEGEQYF
-	TRBD2	TRBJ2-1	TRBV11-1	TGTGCCAGCAGCCGTGAGCGGGAGGGCCAGAATGAGCAGTTCTTC	CASSREREGQNEQFF